This is a list of T cell receptor beta chains from one sample in a study of response to subunit inactivated influenza vaccine. Via MiXCR, TCRdb re-called the RT-PCR reads, giving one row per CDR3 protein. The sample has about 520,000 distinct CDR3 sequences, approximately 6.9% seen once. This sample comprised PBMCs from blood, obtained less than 25 months after vaccination. The receptors come from a man aged 50 to 69 who received an inactivated influenza vaccine. Both conserved end residues are trimmed from each CDR3. Each record gives: V gene, J gene, CDR3 protein.

TRBV7-2	TRBJ2-1	ASSRSADLNEQF
TRBV4-1	TRBJ2-7	ASSLPGAHEQY
TRBV11-2	TRBJ2-1	ASSLVAGYNEQF
TRBV28	TRBJ1-1	ASSSRQGHTEAF
TRBV5-1	TRBJ2-1	ASSLVSSGTSYNEQF
TRBV12-3/TRBV12-4	TRBJ2-1	ASTPNGGDNEQF
TRBV27	TRBJ1-5	ASSLVGVYSNQPQH
TRBV6-1	TRBJ1-2	ASRVRQGENHGYT
TRBV5-6	TRBJ2-7	ASSRDLTYEQY
TRBV6-5	TRBJ2-5	ASSWTSGSGQETQY
TRBV28	TRBJ1-2	ASSRFGGERGYT
TRBV20-1	TRBJ2-7	SARGAVGGSVHEQY
TRBV6-1	TRBJ1-1	ASSTGQLTEAF
TRBV4-2	TRBJ1-5	ASSQDPQESNQPQH
TRBV3-1	TRBJ2-7	ASSNIGQGAYEQY
TRBV5-5	TRBJ1-6	ASSLLRDRGNSPLH
TRBV10-2	TRBJ2-7	ASSEGMRGREQY
TRBV19	TRBJ2-1	ASSPMAGIGYNEQF
TRBV5-5	TRBJ1-2	ASRFPDRAGLRAYGYT
TRBV10-3	TRBJ2-1	AINSGQGNNEQF
TRBV4-2	TRBJ1-1	ASSQGQGVTEAF
TRBV29-1	TRBJ1-2	SVNRANYGYT
TRBV11-1	TRBJ1-5	ASSLESGTGDLNNQPQH